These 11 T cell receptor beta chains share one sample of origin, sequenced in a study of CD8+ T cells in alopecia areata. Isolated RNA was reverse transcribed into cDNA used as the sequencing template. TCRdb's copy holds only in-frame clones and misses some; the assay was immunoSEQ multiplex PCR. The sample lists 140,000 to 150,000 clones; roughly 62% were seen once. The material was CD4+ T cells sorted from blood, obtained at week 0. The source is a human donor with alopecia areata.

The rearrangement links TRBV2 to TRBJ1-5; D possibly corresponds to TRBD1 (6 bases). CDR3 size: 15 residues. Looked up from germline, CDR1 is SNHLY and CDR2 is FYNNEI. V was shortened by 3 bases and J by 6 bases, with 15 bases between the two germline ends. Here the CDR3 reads CASSDLWGAIQPQHF. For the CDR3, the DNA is TGTGCCAGCAGTGATTTATGGGGGGCGATTCAGCCCCAGCATTTT.

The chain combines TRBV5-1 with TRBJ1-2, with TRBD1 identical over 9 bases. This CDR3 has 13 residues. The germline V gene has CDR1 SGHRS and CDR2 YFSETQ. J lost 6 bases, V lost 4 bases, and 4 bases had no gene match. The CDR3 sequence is CASSGGQGDGYTF. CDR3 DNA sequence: TGCGCCAGCAGCGGGGGACAGGGAGATGGCTACACCTTC.

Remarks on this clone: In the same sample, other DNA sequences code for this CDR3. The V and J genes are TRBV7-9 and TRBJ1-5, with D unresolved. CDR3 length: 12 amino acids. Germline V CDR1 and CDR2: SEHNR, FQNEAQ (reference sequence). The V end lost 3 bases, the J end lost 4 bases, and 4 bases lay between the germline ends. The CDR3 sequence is CASSLGNQPQHF. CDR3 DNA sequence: TGTGCCAGCAGCTTGGGGAATCAGCCCCAGCATTTT.

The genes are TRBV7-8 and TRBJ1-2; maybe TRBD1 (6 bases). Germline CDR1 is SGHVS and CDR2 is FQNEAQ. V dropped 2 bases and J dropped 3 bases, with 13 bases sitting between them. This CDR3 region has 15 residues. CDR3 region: CASSLISRTDYGYTF. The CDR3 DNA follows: TGTGCCAGCAGCTTAATTAGCAGGACAGACTATGGCTACACCTTC.

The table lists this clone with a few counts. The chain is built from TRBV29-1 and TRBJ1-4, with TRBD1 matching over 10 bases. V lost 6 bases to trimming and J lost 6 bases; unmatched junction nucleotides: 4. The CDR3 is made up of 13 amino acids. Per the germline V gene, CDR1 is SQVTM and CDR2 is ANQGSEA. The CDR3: CSVRQGADEKLFF. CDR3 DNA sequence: TGCAGCGTCCGACAGGGGGCGGATGAAAAACTGTTTTTT.

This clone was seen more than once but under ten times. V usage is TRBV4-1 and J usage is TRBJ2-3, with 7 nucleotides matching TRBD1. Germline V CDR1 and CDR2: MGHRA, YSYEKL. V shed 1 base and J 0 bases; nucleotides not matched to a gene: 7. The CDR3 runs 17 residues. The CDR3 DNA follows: TGCGCCAGCAGCCAAGCCTCCGACAGGGCTAGCACAGATACGCAGTATTTT. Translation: CASSQASDRASTDTQYF.

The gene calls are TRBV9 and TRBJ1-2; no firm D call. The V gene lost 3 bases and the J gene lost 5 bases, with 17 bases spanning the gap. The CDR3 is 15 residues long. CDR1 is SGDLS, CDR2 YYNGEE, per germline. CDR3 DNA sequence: TGTGCCAGCAGCGGAATCGTCTCAGCTAGGTATGGCTACACCTTC. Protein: CASSGIVSARYGYTF. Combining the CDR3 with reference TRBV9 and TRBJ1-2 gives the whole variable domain DSGVTQTPKHLITATGQRVTLRCSPRSGDLSVYWYQQSLDQGLQFLIQYYNGEERAKGNILERFSAQQFPDLHSELNLSSLELGDSALYFCASSGIVSARYGYTFGSGTRLTVV.

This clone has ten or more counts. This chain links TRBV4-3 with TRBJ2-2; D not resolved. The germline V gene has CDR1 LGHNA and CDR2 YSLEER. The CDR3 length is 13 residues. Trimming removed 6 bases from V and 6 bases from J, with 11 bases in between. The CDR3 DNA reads TGCGCCAGCAGTCCTTCTGGGTCCGGGGAGCTGTTTTTT. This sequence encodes CASSPSGSGELFF.

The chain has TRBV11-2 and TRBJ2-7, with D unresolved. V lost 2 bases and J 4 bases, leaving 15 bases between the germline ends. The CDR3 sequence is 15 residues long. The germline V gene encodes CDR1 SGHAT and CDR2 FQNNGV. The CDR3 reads CASSLSYSSSYEQYF. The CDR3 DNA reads TGTGCCAGCAGCTTATCGTACAGCAGCTCGTACGAGCAGTACTTC.

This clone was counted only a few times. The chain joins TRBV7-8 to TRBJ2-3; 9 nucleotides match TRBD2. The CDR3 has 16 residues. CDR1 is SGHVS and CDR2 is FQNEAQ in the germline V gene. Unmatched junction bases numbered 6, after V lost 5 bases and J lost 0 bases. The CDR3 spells CASSLWTSASTDTQYF. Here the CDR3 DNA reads TGTGCCAGCAGCCTATGGACTAGCGCTAGCACAGATACGCAGTATTTT.

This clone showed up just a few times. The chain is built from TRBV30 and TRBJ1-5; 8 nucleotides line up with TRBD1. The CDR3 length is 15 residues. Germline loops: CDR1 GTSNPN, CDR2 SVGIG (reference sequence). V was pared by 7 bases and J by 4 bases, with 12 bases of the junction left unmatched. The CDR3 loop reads CASRQGSGANQPQHF. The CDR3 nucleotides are TGTGCCTCACGACAGGGGTCAGGGGCTAATCAGCCCCAGCATTTT.